The clone carrying this T cell receptor (beta chain) was seen only a few times. These data belong to a study of patients and donors after allogeneic stem cell transplantation. The CDR3 runs to 12 residues. Germline CDR1 reads SGHRS; CDR2 reads YFSETQ. V lost 4 bases and J lost 2, with 5 bases in between. TCRdb used MiXCR to reprocess the RT-PCR reads, holding one entry per CDR3 protein. Among 30,000 to 40,000 distinct CDR3 sequences listed, roughly a third were seen once. The source material was blood, either unsorted or a sorted T cell fraction (not recorded which). This receptor was taken from a human donor who was either an allogeneic HSCT recipient or a stem cell or donor lymphocyte infusion donor (not recorded which). It is not recorded whose cells these are; they may come from a transplant donor. V gene TRBV5-1 combines with J gene TRBJ2-3; D is unclear. CDR3 protein: CASSPNTDTQYF. Here the CDR3 DNA reads TGCGCCAGCAGCCCTAACACAGATACGCAGTATTTT.